This T cell receptor (beta chain) emerged from a study of T cells after posttransplantation cyclophosphamide. Study results and limitations: Skin or GI-infiltrating T cells shared few TRB sequences with blood.

Produced via immunoSEQ multiplex PCR; TCRdb's table is partial and in-frame only. Altogether roughly 4,400 clones are present, about 81% being singletons, with the ten largest covering roughly a sixth. Concerning this clone itself: Its antigen remains unidentified.

With V trimmed by 3 bases and J by 7 bases, 4 bases remained unmatched. Germline V gene lookup returns CDR1 KGHSH and CDR2 LQKENI. This CDR3 comprises 14 residues. Busulfan-fludarabine conditioning, marrow transplant, and cyclophosphamide on days +3 and +4 were administered. The sequencing here drew on PBMCs, taken after an allogeneic stem cell transplant with post-transplant cyclophosphamide. The receptor was derived from a female patient in her fifties who received an allogeneic stem cell transplant from a related donor, was CMV-positive, and had no GVHD. The graft donor may have given rise to some T cells. V gene TRBV18 combines with J gene TRBJ2-1, with 9 bases that match TRBD1. The CDR3 reads CASSPPTGGNEQFF. CDR3 in DNA: TGTGCCAGCTCACCTCCGACAGGGGGTAATGAGCAGTTCTTC.